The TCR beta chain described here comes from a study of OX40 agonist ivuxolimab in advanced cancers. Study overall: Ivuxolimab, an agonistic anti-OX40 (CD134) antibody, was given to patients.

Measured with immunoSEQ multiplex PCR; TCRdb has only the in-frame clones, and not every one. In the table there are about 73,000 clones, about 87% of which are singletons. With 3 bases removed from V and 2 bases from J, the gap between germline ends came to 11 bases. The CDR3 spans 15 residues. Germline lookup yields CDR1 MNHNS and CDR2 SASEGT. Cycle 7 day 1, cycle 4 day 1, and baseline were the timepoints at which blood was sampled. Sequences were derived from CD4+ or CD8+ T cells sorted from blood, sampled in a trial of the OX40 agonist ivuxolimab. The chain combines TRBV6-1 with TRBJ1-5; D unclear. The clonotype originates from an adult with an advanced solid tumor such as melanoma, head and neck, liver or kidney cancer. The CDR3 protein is CASSDEGGGNQPQHF. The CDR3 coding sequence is TGTGCCAGCAGTGATGAGGGAGGTGGCAATCAGCCCCAGCATTTT.